What follows are 14 T cell receptor beta chains derived from one specimen sequenced in a study of breast tumors, draining lymph nodes, adjacent tissues. Breast cancer patients provided tissue from their axillary draining lymph nodes. MiXCR was run by TCRdb on the multiplex PCR reads, yielding one entry per CDR3 protein. The profile covers some 200,000 distinct CDR3 sequences, with around a third appearing a single time and about 4.5% taken by the ten largest. The sample comprised axillary lymph node tissue. These receptors originate from a female donor with breast cancer. Some clones in this sample may be carry-over from other donors' samples.

Note on this clonotype: Germline is not matched at one junction end, which may reflect a read error. CDR3 amino acids: CASSVNRLAAQGTQYF. CDR3 in DNA: TGTGCCAGCAGTGTAAACAGACTAGCGGCCCAAGGGACCCAGTACTTC. The chain is built from TRBV6-4 and TRBJ2-5; 9 bases agree with TRBD2. Germline CDR1 and CDR2: MRHNA and SNTAGT. There are 16 residues in the CDR3.

As regards this clonotype: Because the CDR3 is missing its conserved closing phenylalanine or tryptophan, this is likely a read error. The V and J genes are TRBV20-1 and TRBJ2-3; TRBD1 matches at 7 bases. The germline gives CDR1 DFQATT, CDR2 SNEGSKA (reference sequence). There are 18 residues in the CDR3. The J segment lost 4 bases and the V segment lost 2 bases, leaving 18 bases of the junction unmatched. CDR3 bases: TGCAGTGCTAGATCGATTGGCGGACAGGCGGTGGAGGCAGATACGCAGTATCTT. It yields the protein CSARSIGGQAVEADTQYL.

The chain joins TRBV15 to TRBJ2-1; D could derive from TRBD1 or TRBD2 (6 bases each). CDR3 length: 16 amino acids. The germline V and J ends were trimmed by 1 base and 3 bases, with 13 bases remaining between them. Germline-derived CDR1 and CDR2 are LNHNV and YYDKDF (reference sequence). In DNA, the CDR3 is TGTGCCACCAGCAGAGGGGGGGCGATTATCTACAATGAGCAGTTCTTC. Protein: CATSRGGAIIYNEQFF.

Concerning this clonotype itself: The CDR3 ends on some other residue instead of the conserved phenylalanine or tryptophan, so this is likely a read error. The chain uses TRBV24-1 and TRBJ2-1; 9 bases fit TRBD2. CDR1 and CDR2 from the germline V gene are KGHDR and SFDVKD. This CDR3 region has 17 residues. CDR3 sequence: CATGDFGAGGGYNEQFS. The DNA for the CDR3 is TGTGCCACCGGTGATTTTGGAGCGGGAGGAGGGTACAATGAGCAGTTCTCC.

The chain joins TRBV7-9 to TRBJ2-7; 7 bases fit TRBD2. The CDR3 has 13 residues. The junction had 10 bases not matched to a gene; V was cut back by 11 bases and J by 3 bases. CDR1 is SEHNR and CDR2 is FQNEAQ in the germline V gene (reference sequence). CDR3 loop: CARSGTTGYEQYF. The CDR3 bases are TGTGCCCGTTCCGGGACTACCGGCTACGAGCAGTACTTC.

The gene calls are TRBV10-3 and TRBJ2-3, with 12 bases identical to TRBD2. The CDR3 consists of 17 residues. Trimming cost V 10 bases and J 6 bases; bases outside gene matches: 17. Germline V gene lookup returns CDR1 ENHRY and CDR2 SYGVKD. The CDR3 DNA reads TGTGCCACCAGGGACGGGACTAGCGGGTTCCGTCCGGATACGCAGTATTTT. Protein: CATRDGTSGFRPDTQYF.

The table lists this clonotype with many counts. V gene TRBV19 combines with J gene TRBJ1-5, with D possibly TRBD1 on 6 matching bases. The CDR3 is 14 residues long. The V gene lost 5 bases and the J gene lost 4 bases, with 12 bases spanning the gap. Germline V gene sequence: CDR1 LNHDA, CDR2 SQIVND (reference sequence). This CDR3 is CASSAQGWNQPQHF. As DNA, the CDR3 is TGTGCCAGTAGTGCACAGGGTTGGAATCAGCCCCAGCATTTT.

To note about this clonotype: This clone may be a read error of a much larger clone one base away. V and J are TRBV7-2 and TRBJ1-2; 9 positions agree with TRBD1. There are 15 residues in the CDR3. Germline CDR1 SGHTA, CDR2 FQGNSA. This chain's CDR3 is CAISLGGTGLVGYPF. The CDR3 DNA is TGTGCCATCAGCTTAGGTGGGACAGGGTTAGTTGGCTACCCCTTC.

This clonotype was seen only once. This sequence may be a read error, since a much larger clone differs from it by one base. The rearrangement links TRBV20-1 to TRBJ2-3; D perhaps matches TRBD2 (6 bases). The CDR3 runs 17 residues. Germline CDR1 reads DFQATT; CDR2 reads SNEGSKA (reference sequence). Deletions cut 1 base from V and 3 bases from J, with 20 bases between. Here the CDR3 reads CSARGLLLGGETDTQYF. The CDR3 DNA sequence: TGCAGTGCTAGAGGCCTATTATTGGGGGGAGAGACAGATACGCAGTATTTT.

A remark on this clonotype: A much larger clone lies one base from this, so it may be a read error. The gene calls are TRBV7-2 and TRBJ2-7; maybe TRBD2 (6 bases). Germline CDR1 is SGHTA and CDR2 is FQGNSA. The CDR3 consists of 15 residues. CDR3 coding DNA: TGTGCCAGCAGCTTTGCGGGACCCGTCGCCTACGAGCAGCACTTC. It specifies CASSFAGPVAYEQHF.

This clonotype was counted only a few times. A much bigger clone sits one base away, suggesting this may be a read error. The chain carries TRBV6-5 and TRBJ1-6; TRBD1 might be the D (6 bases). The V and J ends lost 5 bases and 5 bases respectively, with 13 bases between them. Germline values: CDR1 MNHEY, CDR2 SVGAGI. CDR3 length equals 15 residues. The CDR3 DNA reads TGTGCCAGCAGTCCCGGGACACACAATAATTCACCCCTCCACTTT. This sequence encodes CASSPGTHNNSPLHF.

This clonotype was seen at least ten times. The genes are TRBV18 and TRBJ2-7; 9 positions agree with TRBD1. CDR3 length equals 15 residues. Germline V gene lookup returns CDR1 KGHSH and CDR2 LQKENI. J gave up 5 bases and V 2 bases, and 7 bases lay outside the gene matches. CDR3 sequence: CASSPGTGNINEQYF. CDR3 sequence (DNA): TGTGCCAGCTCACCAGGGACAGGGAATATCAACGAGCAGTACTTC.

This sequence joins TRBV12-3 or TRBV12-4 and TRBJ2-1; tentatively, D is TRBD1 (6 bases). The germline V and J ends were trimmed by 3 bases and 9 bases, with 12 bases remaining between them. This CDR3 comprises 13 residues. The CDR3 reads CASSFRGGGEQFF. In DNA, the CDR3 is TGTGCCAGCAGTTTCCGAGGGGGTGGTGAGCAGTTCTTC.

The DNA of the CDR3 is TGCGCCAGCAGTGGAGCGGGACTATACAATGAGCAGTTCTTC. This gives the protein CASSGAGLYNEQFF. The chain combines TRBV10-1 with TRBJ2-1, with TRBD2 identical over 7 bases. CDR3 length: 14 residues. CDR1 is WNHNN and CDR2 is SYGVQD in the germline V gene (reference sequence). Trimming removed 4 bases from V and 4 bases from J; junction bases left unmatched: 4.